Below, 23 T cell receptor beta chains from the same sample are listed, as sequenced in a study of blood T cell repertoires in COVID-19. This table comes from immunoSEQ multiplex PCR, and its TCRdb copy is limited to in-frame clones, with some not included. The sample holds around 80,000 clones; 60% to 75% are singletons and the top ten take approximately 5.8%. The sequenced sample was peripheral blood. These receptors were obtained from a man in his fifties or sixties with active or convalescent COVID-19.

The rearrangement uses TRBV3-1 (or the pseudogene TRBV3-2) and TRBJ2-2; 8 bases match TRBD2. The CDR3 totals 18 residues. V lost 5 bases to trimming and J lost 4 bases; unmatched junction nucleotides: 15. The V gene's germline CDR1 is LGHDT and CDR2 YNNKEL (reference sequence). The CDR3 protein is CASSSLRGGLKGTGELFF. The DNA of the CDR3 is TGTGCCAGCAGCTCTTTACGGGGGGGACTAAAGGGCACCGGGGAGCTGTTTTTT.

The sample holds many counts of this clone. The V call is TRBV10-3, the J call TRBJ2-2; TRBD2 matches 10 bases. Trimming removed 10 bases from V and 4 bases from J; junction bases left unmatched: 6. CDR1 and CDR2 from the germline V gene are ENHRY and SYGVKD. This CDR3 contains 14 residues. The CDR3 loop reads CATVASGGTGELFF. The CDR3 DNA reads TGTGCCACCGTTGCTAGCGGGGGCACCGGGGAGCTGTTTTTT.

The J gene is TRBJ1-3, the V gene TRBV30; the D is unclear. CDR3 length: 14 amino acids. Per germline, CDR1 GTSNPN and CDR2 SVGIG (reference sequence). With 0 bases removed from V and 5 bases from J, the gap between germline ends came to 11 bases. CDR3 in DNA: TGTGCCTGGAGTGTACAATCTGTGCGAAACACCATATATTTT. Translated: CAWSVQSVRNTIYF.

The gene calls are TRBV9 and TRBJ2-3, with 10 nucleotides matching TRBD2. Germline loops: CDR1 SGDLS, CDR2 YYNGEE. V was clipped by 3 bases and J by 2 bases; unmatched bases: 6. The CDR3 is 16 amino acids. The CDR3, as DNA: TGTGCCAGCAGCGAGGGTAGCGGGGGGTACACAGATACGCAGTATTTT. Its translation: CASSEGSGGYTDTQYF. Full variable domain (outside the CDR3, taken from reference TRBV9 and TRBJ2-3): DSGVTQTPKHLITATGQRVTLRCSPRSGDLSVYWYQQSLDQGLQFLIQYYNGEERAKGNILERFSAQQFPDLHSELNLSSLELGDSALYFCASSEGSGGYTDTQYFGPGTRLTVL.

The rearrangement links TRBV10-3 to TRBJ2-5; TRBD2 matches 14 bases. Germline V gene data show CDR1 as ENHRY and CDR2 as SYGVKD. The CDR3 covers 17 residues. The V and J ends lost 4 bases and 3 bases, in that order; junction bases with no gene match: 7. CDR3 sequence reads: CAISAPGLAGEKETQYF. The CDR3 DNA is TGTGCCATCAGTGCCCCGGGACTAGCGGGAGAGAAAGAGACCCAGTACTTC.

The V call is TRBV10-1, the J call TRBJ2-1, with D unresolved. The CDR3 contains 13 residues. Between the trimmed V and J ends, which lost 5 bases and 4 bases, there was a span of 9 bases. Germline V gene data show CDR1 as WNHNN and CDR2 as SYGVQD (reference sequence). This chain's CDR3 is CASSLTEYNEQFF. CDR3 nucleotides: TGCGCCAGCAGTTTGACTGAATACAATGAGCAGTTCTTC.

V gene TRBV18 combines with J gene TRBJ1-6, with D maybe TRBD1 (5 bases). This CDR3 region has 15 residues. Germline V gene sequence: CDR1 KGHSH, CDR2 LQKENI. With 3 bases removed from V and 7 bases from J, the gap between germline ends came to 13 bases. The CDR3, as DNA: TGTGCCAGCTCACCGGGGACCGGAGGGAATTCACCCCTCCACTTT. As protein: CASSPGTGGNSPLHF.

The chain links TRBV30 to TRBJ2-3; a possible D gene is TRBD1 (5 bases). This CDR3 has 15 residues. Germline assignment: CDR1 GTSNPN and CDR2 SVGIG (reference sequence). V lost 4 bases and J lost 1, with 15 bases in between. The CDR3 DNA is TGTGCCTGGATAGGGGCAGCCAGCGGCACAGATACGCAGTATTTT. It encodes CAWIGAASGTDTQYF.

The chain is built from TRBV6-5 and TRBJ1-1; D is perhaps TRBD1 (5 bases). This CDR3 spans 14 amino acids. Germline-derived CDR1 and CDR2 are MNHEY and SVGAGI. Trimming left V 6 bases short and J 5 bases short, with 16 bases between. The CDR3 DNA sequence: TGTGCCAGCAGCCGAGACCAGGGAGGAACTGAAGCTTTCTTT. Protein sequence: CASSRDQGGTEAFF.

The chain uses TRBV4-1 and TRBJ1-2; TRBD1 matches 7 bases. V trimming: 4 bases; J trimming: 5 bases; junction bases outside the gene matches: 4. This CDR3 comprises 13 residues. Per the germline V gene, CDR1 is MGHRA and CDR2 is YSYEKL. CDR3 in amino acids: CASSPGQLYGYTF. CDR3 bases: TGCGCCAGCAGCCCGGGACAGCTTTATGGCTACACCTTC.

This clone has more than one count but fewer than ten. V and J are TRBV28 and TRBJ1-2; 9 bases agree with TRBD1. J was trimmed by 0 bases and V by 5 bases; bases with no gene match: 10. Germline V gene sequence: CDR1 MDHEN, CDR2 SYDVKM. This CDR3 contains 17 residues. The DNA for the CDR3 is TGTGCCAGCAGTCAATGGGGACAGGGTTATTCTAACTATGGCTACACCTTC. Translated: CASSQWGQGYSNYGYTF.

V usage is TRBV24-1 and J usage is TRBJ2-1, with 8 bases identical to TRBD2. The CDR3 is 16 residues long. Per germline, CDR1 KGHDR and CDR2 SFDVKD. Germline trimming cut 9 bases from V and 4 bases from J; bases unmatched to any gene: 13. The CDR3 nucleotides are TGTGCCACCTTATCAAATAGCGGGACACCATACAATGAGCAGTTCTTC. Translated, it gives CATLSNSGTPYNEQFF.

The CDR3 nucleotides read TGTGCCAGCAGCCCCACAGGGCCCTCGGGCCAGTACTTC. Its protein product is CASSPTGPSGQYF. This chain links TRBV6-5 with TRBJ2-5, with D perhaps matching TRBD1 (6 bases). Germline values: CDR1 MNHEY, CDR2 SVGAGI. Trimming took off 6 bases at V and 10 bases at J, with 18 bases between the two ends. This CDR3 spans 13 amino acids.

Within the sample, this clone is medium-sized (0.01 to 0.1%). This sequence joins TRBV19 and TRBJ2-1; 7 nucleotides agree with TRBD2. CDR3 length: 15 residues. CDR1 and CDR2 (germline): LNHDA, SQIVND (reference sequence). Germline trimming cut 10 bases from V and 0 bases from J; bases unmatched to any gene: 9. For the CDR3, the DNA is TGTGCCACTATCGATAGCGGGCGCTCCTACAATGAGCAGTTCTTC. It specifies CATIDSGRSYNEQFF.

The CDR3 DNA sequence: TGTGCCATCAGTGAGTCGGGGACAGGGTTCGTAAAACTGTTTTTT. This encodes CAISESGTGFVKLFF. The chain carries TRBV10-3 and TRBJ1-4, with 9 bases fitting TRBD1. Germline CDR1 reads ENHRY; CDR2 reads SYGVKD. This CDR3 comprises 15 residues. V was pared by 0 bases and J by 10 bases, with 6 bases of the junction left unmatched.

The chain recombines TRBV27 with TRBJ1-3; D gene ambiguous. Trimming left V 8 bases short and J 0 bases short, with 11 bases between. CDR3 length: 14 residues. Germline CDR1 and CDR2: MNHEY and SMNVEV (reference sequence). The CDR3: CASCHGFSGNTIYF. The DNA of the CDR3 is TGTGCCAGCTGTCATGGCTTCTCTGGAAACACCATATATTTT.

The CDR3 coding sequence is TGTGCCAGCAGCGTGGTAGGAGACAGGGATTACGAAGGCTACACCTTC. Its protein is CASSVVGDRDYEGYTF. The gene calls are TRBV9 and TRBJ1-2, with 7 positions matching TRBD1. From germline, CDR1 is SGDLS and CDR2 YYNGEE. V shed 2 bases and J 8 bases; nucleotides not matched to a gene: 15. This CDR3 contains 16 residues.

The J gene is TRBJ2-3, the V gene TRBV7-9; D ambiguous. Germline CDR1 is SEHNR and CDR2 is FQNEAQ (reference sequence). V lost 5 bases, J lost 4 bases, and 16 bases lay in between. The CDR3 runs to 15 residues. The CDR3 DNA reads TGTGCCAGCAGCGACCTAGAAGGATTTGCAGATACGCAGTATTTT. This translates into CASSDLEGFADTQYF.

This clone was seen only a few times. The rearrangement links TRBV11-3 to TRBJ1-1, with D tentatively TRBD1 (5 bases). Germline V lookup: CDR1 SGHNT, CDR2 YENEEA. V dropped 5 bases and J dropped 3 bases, with 13 bases sitting between them. The CDR3 sequence is 14 residues long. The DNA of the CDR3 is TGTGCCAGCAGCAAGGACACCGGCGACACTGAAGCTTTCTTT. Protein product: CASSKDTGDTEAFF.

The V call is TRBV10-3, the J call TRBJ2-7, with D possibly matching TRBD1 (5 bases). This CDR3 contains 14 residues. The ends were cut back, 6 bases at V and 0 bases at J, with 12 bases in the middle. The germline V gene encodes CDR1 ENHRY and CDR2 SYGVKD. The CDR3 bases are TGTGCCATCAGAGAAGACAGTTTCTCCTACGAGCAGTACTTC. This translates into CAIREDSFSYEQYF.

V usage is TRBV19 and J usage is TRBJ2-1, with 11 bases identical to TRBD2. The CDR3 sequence is 13 residues long. Germline-derived CDR1 and CDR2 are LNHDA and SQIVND (reference sequence). The J segment lost 11 bases and the V segment lost 8 bases, leaving 8 bases of the junction unmatched. CDR3 in DNA: TGTGCCAGTTCGACTAGCGGGGTGCTAAAGCAGTTCTTC. It yields the protein CASSTSGVLKQFF.

The chain couples TRBV5-1 to TRBJ2-7; 8 bases align to TRBD2. Germline V gene sequence: CDR1 SGHRS, CDR2 YFSETQ. This CDR3 has 16 residues. V lost 4 bases and J lost 2; bases outside the gene matches: 11. As DNA, the CDR3 is TGCGCCAGCAGCCCGGACGGGGGGGCAATTACCTACGAGCAGTACTTC. This gives the protein CASSPDGGAITYEQYF.

V and J are TRBV3-1 (or the pseudogene TRBV3-2) and TRBJ1-2; TRBD1 agrees at 12 bases. The length of the CDR3 is 13 residues. The junction had 2 bases not matched to a gene; V was cut back by 4 bases and J by 8 bases. The germline V gene has CDR1 LGHDT and CDR2 YNNKEL (reference sequence). CDR3 DNA sequence: TGTGCCAGCAGCCGAGGGACAGGGGGCGGCTACACCTTC. Amino acid sequence: CASSRGTGGGYTF.